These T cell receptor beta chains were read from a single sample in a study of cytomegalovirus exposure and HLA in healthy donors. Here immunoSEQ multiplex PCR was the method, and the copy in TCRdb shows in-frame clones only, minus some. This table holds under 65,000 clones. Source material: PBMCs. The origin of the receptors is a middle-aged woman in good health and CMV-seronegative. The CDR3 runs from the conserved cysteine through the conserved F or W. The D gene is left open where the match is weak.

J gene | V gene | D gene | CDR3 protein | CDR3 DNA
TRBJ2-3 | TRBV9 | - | CASSVGQALSTDTQYF | TGTGCCAGCAGCGTAGGTCAAGCCCTGAGCACAGATACGCAGTATTTT
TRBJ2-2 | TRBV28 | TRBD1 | CASSFNRGWSGELFF | TGTGCCAGCAGTTTCAACAGGGGGTGGAGCGGGGAGCTGTTTTTT
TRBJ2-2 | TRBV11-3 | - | CASSLKGQTLWTGELFF | TGTGCCAGCAGTTTGAAAGGACAAACGTTGTGGACCGGGGAGCTGTTTTTT
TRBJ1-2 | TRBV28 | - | CASSPPPGYGYTF | TGTGCCAGCAGTCCCCCCCCCGGCTATGGCTACACCTTC
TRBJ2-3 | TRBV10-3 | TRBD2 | CAIGLAGPTDTQYF | TGTGCCATCGGACTAGCGGGGCCCACAGATACGCAGTATTTT
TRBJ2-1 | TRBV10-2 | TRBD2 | CASSARGLAGADEQFF | TGCGCCAGCAGTGCAAGGGGACTAGCGGGAGCGGATGAGCAGTTCTTC
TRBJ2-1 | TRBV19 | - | CASSRVNEQFF | TGTGCCAGTAGCAGGGTGAATGAGCAGTTCTTC
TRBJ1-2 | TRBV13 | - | CASSVRGGGEEGYGYTF | TGTGCCAGCAGCGTAAGGGGAGGAGGGGAGGAAGGCTATGGCTACACCTTC
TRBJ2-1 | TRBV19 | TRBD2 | CASTSGGYNEQFF | TGTGCCAGTACCAGCGGGGGTTACAATGAGCAGTTCTTC
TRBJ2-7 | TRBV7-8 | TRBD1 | CASSLAPPRDSDGSSSYEQYF | TGTGCCAGCAGCTTAGCCCCGCCCCGGGACAGTGACGGATCTAGCTCCTACGAGCAGTACTTC
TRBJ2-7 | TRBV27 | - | CASSLQGGYYEQYF | TGTGCCAGCAGTTTACAGGGTGGGTACTACGAGCAGTACTTC
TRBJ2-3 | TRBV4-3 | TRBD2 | CASSQELAGASTDTQYF | TGCGCCAGCAGCCAAGAACTAGCGGGAGCCAGCACAGATACGCAGTATTTT
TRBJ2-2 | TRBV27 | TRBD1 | CASSPGTGRAGELFF | TGTGCCAGCAGTCCCGGGACAGGTCGTGCCGGGGAGCTGTTTTTT
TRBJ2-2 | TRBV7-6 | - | CASSLRRTVNTGELFF | TGTGCCAGCAGCTTACGTAGGACAGTTAACACCGGGGAGCTGTTTTTT
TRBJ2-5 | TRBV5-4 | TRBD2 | CATKPGGTSGGLETQYF | TGTGCCACGAAACCTGGGGGGACTAGCGGGGGGCTCGAGACCCAGTACTTC
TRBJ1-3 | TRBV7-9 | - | CASRPGTGNTIYF | TGTGCCAGCAGACCGGGGACTGGAAACACCATATATTTT
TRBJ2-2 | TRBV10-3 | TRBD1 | CAIRPGQGGSNTGELFF | TGTGCCATCAGGCCGGGACAGGGGGGGTCGAACACCGGGGAGCTGTTTTTT
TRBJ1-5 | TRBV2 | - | CASTYERNNQPQHF | TGTGCCAGCACCTACGAGAGGAACAATCAGCCCCAGCATTTT
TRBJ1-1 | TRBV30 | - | CAWSRQANTEAFF | TGTGCCTGGAGTCGACAAGCGAACACTGAAGCTTTCTTT
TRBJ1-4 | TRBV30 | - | CASSRRAGPQEKLFF | TGTGCCTCCTCTCGGCGAGCAGGGCCCCAGGAAAAACTGTTTTTT
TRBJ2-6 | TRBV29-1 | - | CSVTPGSGANVLTF | TGCAGCGTTACTCCAGGGTCCGGGGCCAACGTCCTGACTTTC
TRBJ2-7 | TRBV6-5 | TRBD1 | CASSRRQGGYEQYF | TGTGCCAGCAGCCGGAGACAGGGGGGCTACGAGCAGTACTTC
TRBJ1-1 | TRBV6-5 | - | CASSSAGNTEAFF | TGTGCCAGCAGTTCCGCAGGAAACACTGAAGCTTTCTTT